This T cell receptor beta chain derives from a study of T-cell reconstitution after alpha-beta-depleted transplantation in children. The study, taken as a whole, reports: Reported findings indicate that, about two months after transplant, alpha-beta T cells came from several hundred expanded clones, which were derived from non-depleted graft cells.

Unique molecular identifiers were used in preparing the TCRbeta library. TCRdb reprocessed the PCR reads via MiXCR and lists one record per CDR3 protein. The sample lists 350,000 to 500,000 distinct CDR3 sequences, roughly 44% occurring once. Germline CDR1 and CDR2: SGHTA and FQGTGA. The CDR3 has 16 amino acids. The trim removed 5 bases at V and 9 bases at J, leaving 16 bases unmatched. Comments on this clonotype: Its target is unknown.

The source material was PBMCs, sampled before TCRalphabeta/CD19-depleted stem cell transplant. The genes are TRBV7-3 and TRBJ2-1, with TRBD2 matching over 7 bases. The sequence derives from a girl aged 2-15 years with aplastic anemia, due to receive a stem cell transplant. The CDR3 protein is CASSPRFSGQRGEQFF. Written as DNA, the CDR3 is TGTGCCAGCAGCCCGCGTTTTAGCGGGCAGCGGGGTGAGCAGTTCTTC. Complete variable domain (other parts from reference TRBV7-3 and TRBJ2-1): GAGVSQTPSNKVTEKGKYVELRCDPISGHTALYWYRQSLGQGPEFLIYFQGTGAADDSGLPNDRFFAVRPEGSVSTLKIQRTERGDSAVYLCASSPRFSGQRGEQFFGPGTRLTVL.